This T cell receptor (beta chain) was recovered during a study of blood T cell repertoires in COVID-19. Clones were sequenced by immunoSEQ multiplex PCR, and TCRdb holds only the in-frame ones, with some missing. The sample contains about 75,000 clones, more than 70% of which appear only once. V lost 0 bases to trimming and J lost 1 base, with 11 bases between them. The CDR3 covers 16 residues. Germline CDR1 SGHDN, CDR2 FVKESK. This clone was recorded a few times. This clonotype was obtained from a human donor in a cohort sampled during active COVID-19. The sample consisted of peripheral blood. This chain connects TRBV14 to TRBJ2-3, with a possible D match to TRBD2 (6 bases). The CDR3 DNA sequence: TGTGCCAGCAGCCAAGATTCCGGACTACGCACAGATACGCAGTATTTT. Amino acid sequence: CASSQDSGLRTDTQYF. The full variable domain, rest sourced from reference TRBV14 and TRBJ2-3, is EAGVTQFPSHSVIEKGQTVTLRCDPISGHDNLYWYRRVMGKEIKFLLHFVKESKQDESGMPNNRFLAERTGGTYSTLKVQPAELEDSGVYFCASSQDSGLRTDTQYFGPGTRLTVL.